What follows describes a single TCR beta chain. The table lists this clonotype with a few counts. No cognate antigen has been identified for it. Nothing much larger sits one base from this clone, and base qualities are not available. Every donor was a healthy Caucasian. This entry comes from a study of identical twins (dated by TCRdb to the mid-2010s). For context, the study as a whole: To test whether fetal clonotypes persist, the study used deep sequencing on TCR alpha and beta repertoires from monozygotic twins, unrelated adults of various ages, and cord blood. To rule out contamination, the twin experiments were replicated at different times with different library preparation protocols.

Library generation was performed with 5' RACE. Sequencing relied on an Illumina HiSeq 2000. A universal primer binding site was added through template switching, and the final cDNA carried a unique molecular identifier so that TCR cDNA molecules could be counted accurately. Specific primers in the conserved constant-segment region were used to synthesize first-strand cDNA for the TCR alpha and beta chains. To control for contamination, every cDNA library carried two barcodes: a SMART-Mk sample barcode plus Illumina barcodes. TruSeq adapter sequences and Illumina sample barcodes were added in two successive PCR steps. TCR alpha and beta cDNA libraries were sequenced on the Illumina HiSeq platform with custom primers. Per the original workflow: MiGEC was used to process raw reads and extract unique molecular identifiers, and MiXCR was used to find CDR3 positions. Recombination models were inferred per individual with the repgenHMM and IGoR tools using an EM algorithm. The analysis of shared clonotypes was done with the tcR package in R, with sharing normalized by the product of cloneset sizes. To study raw recombination without the effects of thymic and clonal selection, out-of-frame nonproductive sequences were analyzed. In TCRdb, the public reads were trimmed at Q25 with fastp and aligned with MiXCR, with productive beta chains retained. Each CDR3 protein appears once, grouped with its most common genes and DNA. The V and J calls here are based on TCRdb, not the publication. The sample profile shows 1.5 million to 2 million distinct CDR3 sequences; less than 35% of them were found once. About 0.25% of the sample rests with the top ten.

The CDR3 goes from the cysteine to the phenylalanine over 15 residues. Of the read, only the CDR3 DNA is kept; its 45 bases are in frame from base 1. V and J are truncated by 2 bases and 2 bases respectively, leaving an intervening sequence of 13 bases. Sequences SGDLS (CDR1) and YYNGEE (CDR2) are obtained from the germline V gene. Study-wide findings and limitations: Recombination models systematically underestimated out-of-frame TCR alpha sharing in monozygotic twins but agreed with sharing between unrelated individuals. In beta out-of-frame sequences, excess twin sharing was weaker, because having fewer shared sequences lowered the signal-to-noise ratio. Zero-insertion analyses could be partly confounded by invariant T cells such as MAIT and iNKT, although diverse VJ usage argued against such confounding for most clonotypes. Out-of-frame TCR alpha sequences shared between twins showed an excess of low generation-probability sequences compared with coincidental sharing between unrelated individuals. Because the same donors could not be followed over many years, the conclusions depended on cross-sectional statistical analysis. Fewer insertions were carried by abundant cord blood beta clonotypes, a similar but weaker trend appeared in young adult naive repertoires, and no such trend appeared in memory repertoires.

The sequence joins TRBV9 to TRBJ2-5; no confident D gene assignment can be made. Material: cord blood. This TCR came from a newborn girl in good health. The sequenced DNA: TGTGCCAGCAGCGTCCTGCCGGATACTCAAGAGACCCAGTACTTC. Its protein reads: CASSVLPDTQETQYF.